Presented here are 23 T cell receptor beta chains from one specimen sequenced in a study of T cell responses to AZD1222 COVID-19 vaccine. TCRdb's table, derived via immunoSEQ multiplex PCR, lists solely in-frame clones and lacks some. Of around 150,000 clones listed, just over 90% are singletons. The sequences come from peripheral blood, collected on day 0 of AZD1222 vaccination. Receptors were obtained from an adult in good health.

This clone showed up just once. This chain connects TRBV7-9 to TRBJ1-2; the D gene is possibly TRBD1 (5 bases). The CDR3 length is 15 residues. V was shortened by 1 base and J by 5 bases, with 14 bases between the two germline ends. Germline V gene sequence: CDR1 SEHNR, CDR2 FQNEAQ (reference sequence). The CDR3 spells CASSLGGGTGYGYTF. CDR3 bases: TGTGCCAGCAGCTTAGGTGGGGGTACGGGGTATGGCTACACCTTC.

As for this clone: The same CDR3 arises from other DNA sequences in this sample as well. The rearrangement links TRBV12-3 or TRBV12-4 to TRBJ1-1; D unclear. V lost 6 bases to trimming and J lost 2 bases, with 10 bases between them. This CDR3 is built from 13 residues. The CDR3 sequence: CASSPTVNTEAFF. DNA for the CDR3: TGTGCCAGCAGCCCAACAGTAAACACTGAAGCTTTCTTT.

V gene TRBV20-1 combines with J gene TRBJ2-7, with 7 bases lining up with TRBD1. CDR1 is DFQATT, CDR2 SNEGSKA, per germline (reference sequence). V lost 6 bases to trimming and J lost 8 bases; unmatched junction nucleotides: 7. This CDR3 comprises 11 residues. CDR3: CSAATGLQQYF. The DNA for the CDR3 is TGCAGTGCCGCGACAGGGCTCCAGCAGTACTTC.

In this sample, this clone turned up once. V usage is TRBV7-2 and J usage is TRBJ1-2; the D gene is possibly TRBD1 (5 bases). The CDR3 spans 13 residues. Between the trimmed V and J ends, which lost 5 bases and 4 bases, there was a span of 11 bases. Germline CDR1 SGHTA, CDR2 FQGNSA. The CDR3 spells CASSGRDRYGYTF. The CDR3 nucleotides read TGTGCCAGCAGCGGTAGGGACCGCTATGGCTACACCTTC.

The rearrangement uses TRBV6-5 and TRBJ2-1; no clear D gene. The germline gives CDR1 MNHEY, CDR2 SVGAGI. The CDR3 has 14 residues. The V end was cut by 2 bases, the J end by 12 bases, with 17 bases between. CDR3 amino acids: CASSYLAVMPGQFF. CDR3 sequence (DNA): TGTGCCAGCAGTTACCTCGCTGTGATGCCGGGGCAGTTCTTC.

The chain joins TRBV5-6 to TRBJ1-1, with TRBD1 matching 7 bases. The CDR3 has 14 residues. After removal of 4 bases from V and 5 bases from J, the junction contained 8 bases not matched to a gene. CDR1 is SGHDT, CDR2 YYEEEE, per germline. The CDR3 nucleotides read TGTGCCAGCAGCGACAGCAGGGGGTTTACTGAAGCTTTCTTT. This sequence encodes CASSDSRGFTEAFF.

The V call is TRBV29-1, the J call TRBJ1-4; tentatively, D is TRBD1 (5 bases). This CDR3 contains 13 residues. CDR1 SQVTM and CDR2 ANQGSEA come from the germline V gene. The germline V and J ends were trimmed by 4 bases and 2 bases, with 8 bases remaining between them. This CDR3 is CSVVGVTNEKLFF. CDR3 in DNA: TGCAGCGTTGTAGGGGTCACTAATGAAAAACTGTTTTTT.

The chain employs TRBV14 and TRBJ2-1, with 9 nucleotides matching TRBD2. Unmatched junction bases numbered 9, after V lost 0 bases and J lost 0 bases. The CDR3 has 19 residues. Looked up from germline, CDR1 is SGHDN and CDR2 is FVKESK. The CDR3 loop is CASSQDSRTSDNSYNEQFF. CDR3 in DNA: TGTGCCAGCAGCCAAGATTCTAGGACTAGCGACAACTCCTACAATGAGCAGTTCTTC.

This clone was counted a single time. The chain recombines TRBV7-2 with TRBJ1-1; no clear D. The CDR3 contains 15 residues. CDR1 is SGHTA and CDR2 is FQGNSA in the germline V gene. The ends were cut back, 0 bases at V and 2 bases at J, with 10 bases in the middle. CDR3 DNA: TGTGCCAGCAGCTTAGCCCCAGGTGTCAACACTGAAGCTTTCTTT. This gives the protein CASSLAPGVNTEAFF.

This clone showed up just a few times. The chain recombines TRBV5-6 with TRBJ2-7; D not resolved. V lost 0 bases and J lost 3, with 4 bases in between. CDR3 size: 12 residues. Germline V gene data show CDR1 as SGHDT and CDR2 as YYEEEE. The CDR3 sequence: CASSLGVYEQYF. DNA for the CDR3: TGTGCCAGCAGCTTGGGGGTCTACGAGCAGTACTTC.

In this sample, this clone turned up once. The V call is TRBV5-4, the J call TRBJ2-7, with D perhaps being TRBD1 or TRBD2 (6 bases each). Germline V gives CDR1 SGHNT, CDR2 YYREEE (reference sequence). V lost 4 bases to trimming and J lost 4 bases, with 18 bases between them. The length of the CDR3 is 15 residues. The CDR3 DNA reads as TGTGCCAGCAGCCAGGGGACTCTTGAGATTTACGAGCAGTACTTC. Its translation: CASSQGTLEIYEQYF.

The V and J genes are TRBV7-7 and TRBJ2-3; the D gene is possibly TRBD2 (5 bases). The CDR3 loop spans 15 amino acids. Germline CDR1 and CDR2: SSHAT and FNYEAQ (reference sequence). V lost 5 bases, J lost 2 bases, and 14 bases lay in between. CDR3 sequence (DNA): TGTGCCAGCAGCCCCCGGGAAGGACTCACAGATACGCAGTATTTT. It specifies CASSPREGLTDTQYF.

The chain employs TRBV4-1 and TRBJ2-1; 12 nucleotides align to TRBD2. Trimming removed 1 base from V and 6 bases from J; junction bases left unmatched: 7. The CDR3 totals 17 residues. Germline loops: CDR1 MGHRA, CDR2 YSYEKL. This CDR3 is CASSQGLLAGGRNEQFF. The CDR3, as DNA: TGCGCCAGCAGCCAAGGACTTCTAGCGGGGGGGCGCAATGAGCAGTTCTTC.

CDR3 sequence reads: CASSEGGTSGETQYF. As DNA, the CDR3 is TGTGCCAGCAGTGAGGGCGGGACTAGCGGGGAGACCCAGTACTTC. This rearrangement joins TRBV2 to TRBJ2-5, with 12 bases identical to TRBD2. The V segment lost 3 bases and the J segment 5 bases; nucleotides outside the gene matches: 4. Germline-derived CDR1 and CDR2 are SNHLY and FYNNEI. The CDR3 is made up of 15 amino acids.

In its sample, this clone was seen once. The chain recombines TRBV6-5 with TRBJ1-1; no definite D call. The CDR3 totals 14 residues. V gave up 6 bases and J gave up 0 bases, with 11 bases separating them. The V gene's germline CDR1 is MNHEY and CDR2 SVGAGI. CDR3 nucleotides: TGTGCCAGCAGCGTACAGCTTTTGAACACTGAAGCTTTCTTT. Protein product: CASSVQLLNTEAFF.

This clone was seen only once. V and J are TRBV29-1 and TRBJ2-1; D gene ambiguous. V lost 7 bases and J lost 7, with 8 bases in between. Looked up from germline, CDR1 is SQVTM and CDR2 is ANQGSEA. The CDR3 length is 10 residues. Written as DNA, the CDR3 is TGCAGCGGCCGTTGGAATGAGCAGTTCTTC. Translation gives CSGRWNEQFF.

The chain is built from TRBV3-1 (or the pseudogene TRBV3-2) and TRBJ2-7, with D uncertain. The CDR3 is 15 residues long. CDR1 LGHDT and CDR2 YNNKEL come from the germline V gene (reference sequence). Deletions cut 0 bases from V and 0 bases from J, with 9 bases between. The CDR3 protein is CASSQEGLTSYEQYF. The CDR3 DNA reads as TGTGCCAGCAGCCAAGAGGGCCTTACCTCCTACGAGCAGTACTTC.

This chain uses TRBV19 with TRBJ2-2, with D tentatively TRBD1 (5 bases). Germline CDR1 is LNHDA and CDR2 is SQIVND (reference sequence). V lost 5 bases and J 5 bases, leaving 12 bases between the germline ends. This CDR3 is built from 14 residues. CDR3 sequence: CASSGQILTGELFF. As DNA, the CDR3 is TGTGCCAGTAGTGGACAAATATTGACCGGGGAGCTGTTTTTT.

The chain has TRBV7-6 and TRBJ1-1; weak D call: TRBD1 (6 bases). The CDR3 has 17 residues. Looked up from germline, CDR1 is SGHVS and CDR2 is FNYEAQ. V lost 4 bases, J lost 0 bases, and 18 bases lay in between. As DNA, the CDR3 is TGTGCCAGCAGCTCCAATACAGGGTATGGGATGAACACTGAAGCTTTCTTT. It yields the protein CASSSNTGYGMNTEAFF.

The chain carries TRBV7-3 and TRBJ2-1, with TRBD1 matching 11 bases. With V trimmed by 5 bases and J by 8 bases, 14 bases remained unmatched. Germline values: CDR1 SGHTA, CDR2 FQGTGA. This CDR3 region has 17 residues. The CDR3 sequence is CASSTISPGQGVHEQFF. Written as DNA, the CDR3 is TGTGCCAGCAGCACAATAAGTCCGGGACAGGGGGTCCATGAGCAGTTCTTC.

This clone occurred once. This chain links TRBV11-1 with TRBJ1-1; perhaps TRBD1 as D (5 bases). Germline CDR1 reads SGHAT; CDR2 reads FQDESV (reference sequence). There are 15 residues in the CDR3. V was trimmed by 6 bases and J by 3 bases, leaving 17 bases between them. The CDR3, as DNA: TGTGCCAGCAGTCCGTCGGGGGGATCTTACACTGAAGCTTTCTTT. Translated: CASSPSGGSYTEAFF.

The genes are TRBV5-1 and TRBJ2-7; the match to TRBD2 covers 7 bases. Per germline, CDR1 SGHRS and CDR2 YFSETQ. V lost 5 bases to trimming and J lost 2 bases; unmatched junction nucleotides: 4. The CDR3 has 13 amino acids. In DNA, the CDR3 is TGCGCCAGCAGAGACCGGGGGGCCTACGAGCAGTACTTC. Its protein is CASRDRGAYEQYF. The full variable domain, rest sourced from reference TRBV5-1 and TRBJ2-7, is KAGVTQTPRYLIKTRGQQVTLSCSPISGHRSVSWYQQTPGQGLQFLFEYFSETQRNKGNFPGRFSGRQFSNSRSEMNVSTLELGDSALYLCASRDRGAYEQYFGPGTRLTVT.

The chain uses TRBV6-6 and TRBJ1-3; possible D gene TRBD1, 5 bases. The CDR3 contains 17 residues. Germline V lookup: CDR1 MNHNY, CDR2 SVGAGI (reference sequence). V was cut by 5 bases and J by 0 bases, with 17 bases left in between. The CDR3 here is CASSRRRDPSSGNTIYF. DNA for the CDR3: TGTGCCAGCAGTCGACGAAGGGACCCCAGCTCTGGAAACACCATATATTTT.